This T cell receptor beta chain emerged from a study of T cell responses to AZD1222 COVID-19 vaccine. Study results and caveats: Nearly half of spike-specific TCRs reportedly go after variant regions that carry no mutations.

The CDR3 consists of 19 residues. Trimming shortened V by 6 bases and J by 0 bases, and 26 bases separated the two germline ends. In germline, CDR1 is MNHEY, CDR2 SMNVEV (reference sequence). Libraries were prepared by immunoSEQ multiplex PCR; TCRdb keeps only in-frame clonotypes and omits some of them. The sample has under 170,000 clones; 92% are singletons. As concerns this clone: Its cognate antigen is unknown.

The clonotype was recovered from an adult who received the AZD1222 COVID-19 vaccine. The starting material was peripheral blood, obtained 28 days after the second AZD1222 dose. This rearrangement joins TRBV27 to TRBJ1-2; TRBD1 might be the D (6 bases). CDR3 nucleotide sequence: TGTGCCAGCAGCCCTAAGGGGGGTTCAGGCACTGGGGCTAACTATGGCTACACCTTC. It yields the protein CASSPKGGSGTGANYGYTF.